What follows describes a single T cell receptor (beta chain). Clones were sequenced by immunoSEQ multiplex PCR, and TCRdb holds only the in-frame ones, with some missing. The sample records about 46,000 clones, around 80% being singletons. Per the germline V gene, CDR1 is MNHEY and CDR2 is SVGAGI. The V end was cut by 4 bases, the J end by 2 bases, with 9 bases between. The CDR3 sequence is 14 residues long. The sample belongs to a study of early stage breast cancer tumors. Study context: Most invasive tumors, twelve of 16, were ER+/PR+/HER2-.

The receptor was isolated from a person in their 40s with breast cancer. The chain is built from TRBV6-5 and TRBJ1-5; D unclear. Specimen: blood. CDR3 nucleotide sequence: TGTGCCAGCAGTTCGTCGCAGGGCAATCAGCCCCAGCATTTT. Translating it yields CASSSSQGNQPQHF.